A selection of T cell receptor beta chains follows, all from one sample in a study of blood T cell repertoires in COVID-19. Some clones are missing from TCRdb's copy, which holds only in-frame ones; the method was immunoSEQ multiplex PCR. The table shows fewer than 65,000 clones, with roughly 87% occurring only once. The sample comprised peripheral blood. The receptor set was obtained from a human donor with acute or convalescent COVID-19. The donor label of this sample is uncertain. Each CDR3 is given with its conserved first and last residue.

v_gene	j_gene	CDR3aa
TRBV5-1	TRBJ2-2	CASSLESANTGELFF
TRBV3-1/TRBV3-2	TRBJ2-5	CASSQGLLAGQETQYF
TRBV27	TRBJ2-7	CASSDRDLLYEQYF
TRBV5-5	TRBJ2-3	CASSLIRGPLDTQYF
TRBV29-1	TRBJ1-3	CSVRTANSSGNTIYF
TRBV5-8	TRBJ1-6	CASSYGRGVDSPLHF
TRBV7-2	TRBJ2-1	CASSLSPGNNEQFF
TRBV7-9	TRBJ1-1	CASSRVQTNTEAFF
TRBV3-1/TRBV3-2	TRBJ1-1	CASSQEGGGAEAFF
TRBV11-2	TRBJ2-6	CASSLGGRTYSGANVLTF
TRBV3-1/TRBV3-2	TRBJ1-2	CASSRADNYGYTF
TRBV4-1	TRBJ2-7	CASSQDSSGAIWYEQYF
TRBV25-1	TRBJ1-5	CASAYSNQPQHF
TRBV7-6	TRBJ2-1	CASSSLGTPYNEQFF
TRBV5-4	TRBJ1-1	CASSLDGLRRNTEAFF
TRBV27	TRBJ2-2	CASSRTSVYAGELFF